A single TCR beta chain is shown here with its context. TCRdb reprocessed the 5' RACE reads via MiXCR and lists one record per CDR3 protein. The sample lists about 130,000 distinct CDR3 sequences, approximately 8.4% occurring once. This entry comes from a study of T cells after yellow fever vaccination. V lost 5 bases, J lost 2 bases, and 13 bases lay in between. Germline-derived CDR1 and CDR2 are LGHDT and YNNKEL (reference sequence). This CDR3 is built from 15 residues. The clonotype comes from a young man who received the YFV17D yellow fever vaccine. The genes are TRBV3-1 and TRBJ2-1; either TRBD1 or TRBD2 may supply D (5 bases each). Sequenced material: CD8+ T cells sorted from PBMCs, taken on the day of the yellow fever booster vaccination. The CDR3 loop is CASSFRDGTYNEQFF. For the CDR3, the DNA is TGTGCCAGCAGCTTCCGGGACGGTACCTACAATGAGCAGTTCTTC.